This TCR beta chain was profiled in a study of early T cells in non-severe SARS-CoV-2 infection. Across the study: Sequencing of bulk RNA from unsorted whole blood was done, without chain pairing. Study-wide findings and caveats: Missing private and CD4 specificities, VDJdb matching favored anti-spike CD8 responses.

The CDR3 has 15 residues. With V trimmed by 5 bases and J by 2 bases, 8 bases remained unmatched. CDR1 is DFQATT, CDR2 SNEGSKA, per germline (reference sequence). Unique molecular identifier tags were affixed to discrete cDNA molecules. TCRdb re-derived calls from the 5' RACE reads in MiXCR, one entry per CDR3 protein. The table has around 47,000 distinct CDR3 sequences, approximately 11% seen once. This clonotype was picked up many times. Its matching antigen is unknown. This sequence joins TRBV20-1 and TRBJ2-3, with 9 bases aligning to TRBD2. The TCR was taken from an adult who was a healthcare worker with PCR-confirmed SARS-CoV-2 infection or an uninfected control (not recorded which). Sequenced input: whole blood. CDR3 protein: CSAYSGGLTTDTQYF. The CDR3 bases are TGCAGTGCTTATAGCGGGGGCCTAACCACAGATACGCAGTATTTT.